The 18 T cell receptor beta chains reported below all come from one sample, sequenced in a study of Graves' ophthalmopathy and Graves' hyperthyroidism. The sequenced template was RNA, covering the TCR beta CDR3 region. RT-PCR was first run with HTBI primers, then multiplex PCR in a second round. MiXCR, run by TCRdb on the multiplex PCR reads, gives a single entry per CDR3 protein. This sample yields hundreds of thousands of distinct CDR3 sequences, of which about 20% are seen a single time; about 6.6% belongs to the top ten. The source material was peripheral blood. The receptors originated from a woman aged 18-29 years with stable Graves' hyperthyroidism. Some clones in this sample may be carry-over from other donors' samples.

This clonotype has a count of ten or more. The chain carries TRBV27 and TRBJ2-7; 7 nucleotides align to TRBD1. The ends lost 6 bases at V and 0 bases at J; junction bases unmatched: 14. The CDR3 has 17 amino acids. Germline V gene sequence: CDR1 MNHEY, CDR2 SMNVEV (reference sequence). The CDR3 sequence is CASSPFAPGQSSYEQYF. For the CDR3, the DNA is TGTGCCAGCAGCCCGTTCGCCCCGGGACAGAGCTCCTACGAGCAGTACTTC.

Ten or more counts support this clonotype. This CDR3 is CAWSAGNSPLHF. The CDR3 DNA reads TGTGCCTGGAGTGCGGGCAATTCACCCCTCCACTTT. V usage is TRBV30 and J usage is TRBJ1-6; no firm D call. CDR1 is GTSNPN, CDR2 SVGIG, per germline (reference sequence). CDR3 size: 12 residues. V was trimmed by 1 base and J by 7 bases, leaving 5 bases between them.

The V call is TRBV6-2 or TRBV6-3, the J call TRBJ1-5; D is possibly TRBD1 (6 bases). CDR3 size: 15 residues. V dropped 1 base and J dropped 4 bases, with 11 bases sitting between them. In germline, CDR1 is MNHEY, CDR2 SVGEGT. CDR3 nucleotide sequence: TGTGCCAGCAGTTACTTGGGGGCTTGGAATCAGCCCCAGCATTTT. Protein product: CASSYLGAWNQPQHF.

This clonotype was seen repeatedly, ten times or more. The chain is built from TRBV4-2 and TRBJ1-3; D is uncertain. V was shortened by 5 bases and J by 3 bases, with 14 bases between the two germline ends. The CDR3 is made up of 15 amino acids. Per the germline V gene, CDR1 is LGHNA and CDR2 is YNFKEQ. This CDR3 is CASSEGLGVGNTIYF. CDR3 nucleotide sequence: TGTGCCAGCAGCGAAGGGCTTGGAGTTGGAAACACCATATATTTT.

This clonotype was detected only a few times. The CDR3 bases are TGCGCCAGCAGCCAACTACCCCCCGGCAGGGATCCTGAAGCTTTCTTT. Translating gives CASSQLPPGRDPEAFF. The gene calls are TRBV4-1 and TRBJ1-1; TRBD1 is a possible D gene (5 bases). CDR3 length: 16 amino acids. V lost 2 bases, J lost 6 bases, and 19 bases lay in between. Germline CDR1 reads MGHRA; CDR2 reads YSYEKL.

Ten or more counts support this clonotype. CDR3 amino acids: CASSLGPAGVTGELFF. CDR3 DNA: TGTGCCAGCAGCCTCGGGCCGGCAGGGGTGACCGGGGAGCTGTTTTTT. V usage is TRBV13 and J usage is TRBJ2-2; D may be TRBD1 (6 bases). Germline lookup yields CDR1 PRHDT and CDR2 FYEKMQ (reference sequence). Deletions cut 5 bases from V and 5 bases from J, with 18 bases between. The length of the CDR3 is 16 residues.

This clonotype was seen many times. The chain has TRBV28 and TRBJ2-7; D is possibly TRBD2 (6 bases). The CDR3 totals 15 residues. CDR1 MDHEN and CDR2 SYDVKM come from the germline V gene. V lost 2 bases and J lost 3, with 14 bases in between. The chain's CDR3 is CASSLGGAESYEQYF. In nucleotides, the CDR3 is TGTGCCAGCAGTTTAGGAGGGGCGGAAAGCTACGAGCAGTACTTC.

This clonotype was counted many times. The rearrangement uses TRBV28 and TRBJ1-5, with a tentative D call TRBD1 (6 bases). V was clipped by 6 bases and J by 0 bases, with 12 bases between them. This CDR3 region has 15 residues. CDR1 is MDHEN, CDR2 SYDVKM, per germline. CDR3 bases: TGTGCCAGCAGCCCCGGGGGACATAGCAATCAGCCCCAGCATTTT. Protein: CASSPGGHSNQPQHF.

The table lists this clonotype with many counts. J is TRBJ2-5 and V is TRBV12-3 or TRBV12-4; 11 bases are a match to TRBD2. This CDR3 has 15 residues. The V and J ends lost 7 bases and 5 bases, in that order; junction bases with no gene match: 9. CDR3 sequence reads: CASNAGLAVGETQYF. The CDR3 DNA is TGTGCCAGCAACGCGGGACTAGCGGTCGGGGAGACCCAGTACTTC.

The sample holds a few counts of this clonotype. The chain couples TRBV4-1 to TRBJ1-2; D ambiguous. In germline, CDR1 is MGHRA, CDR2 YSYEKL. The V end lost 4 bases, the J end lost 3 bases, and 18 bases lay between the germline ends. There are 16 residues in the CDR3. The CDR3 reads CASSPTRAAEYYGYTF. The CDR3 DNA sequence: TGCGCCAGCAGCCCGACTAGGGCTGCCGAATACTATGGCTACACCTTC.

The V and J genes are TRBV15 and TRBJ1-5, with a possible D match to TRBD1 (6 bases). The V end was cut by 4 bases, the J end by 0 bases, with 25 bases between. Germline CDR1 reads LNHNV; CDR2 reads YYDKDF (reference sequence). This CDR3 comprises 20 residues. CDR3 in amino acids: CATSNGTGTTMRNSNQPQHF. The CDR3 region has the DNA TGTGCCACCAGCAATGGAACCGGGACAACGATGAGAAATAGCAATCAGCCCCAGCATTTT.

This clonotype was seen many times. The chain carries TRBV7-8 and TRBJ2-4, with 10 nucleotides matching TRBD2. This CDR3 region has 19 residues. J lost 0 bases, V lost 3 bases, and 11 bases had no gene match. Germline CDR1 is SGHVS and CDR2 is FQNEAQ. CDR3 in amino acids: CASSFSGRRIYLAKNIQYF. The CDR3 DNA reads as TGTGCCAGCAGCTTTAGCGGGAGGAGGATCTACCTAGCCAAAAACATTCAGTACTTC.

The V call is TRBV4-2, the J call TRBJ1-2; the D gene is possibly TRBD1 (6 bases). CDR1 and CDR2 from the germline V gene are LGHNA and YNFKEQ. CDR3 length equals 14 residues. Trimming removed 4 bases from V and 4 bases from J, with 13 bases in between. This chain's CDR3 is CASSLPGTSYGYTF. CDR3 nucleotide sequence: TGTGCCAGCAGCCTTCCCGGGACAAGCTATGGCTACACCTTC.

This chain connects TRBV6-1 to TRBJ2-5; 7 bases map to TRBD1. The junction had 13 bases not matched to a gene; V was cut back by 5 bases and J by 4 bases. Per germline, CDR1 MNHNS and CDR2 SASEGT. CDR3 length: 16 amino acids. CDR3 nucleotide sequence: TGTGCCAGCAGTCCCTACCCGGACAGGCTGGGAGAGACCCAGTACTTC. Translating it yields CASSPYPDRLGETQYF.

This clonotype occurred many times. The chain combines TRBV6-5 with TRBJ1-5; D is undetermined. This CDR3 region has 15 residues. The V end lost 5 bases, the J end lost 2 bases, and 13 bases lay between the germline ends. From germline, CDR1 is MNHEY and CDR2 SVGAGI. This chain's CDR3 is CASSHEGLGNQPQHF. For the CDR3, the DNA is TGTGCCAGCAGTCACGAGGGATTGGGCAATCAGCCCCAGCATTTT.

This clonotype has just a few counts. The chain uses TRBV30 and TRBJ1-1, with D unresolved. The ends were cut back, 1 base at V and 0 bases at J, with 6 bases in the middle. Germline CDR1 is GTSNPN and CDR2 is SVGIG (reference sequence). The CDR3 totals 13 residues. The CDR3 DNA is TGTGCCTGGAGTGGGGCGATGAACACTGAAGCTTTCTTT. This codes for CAWSGAMNTEAFF.

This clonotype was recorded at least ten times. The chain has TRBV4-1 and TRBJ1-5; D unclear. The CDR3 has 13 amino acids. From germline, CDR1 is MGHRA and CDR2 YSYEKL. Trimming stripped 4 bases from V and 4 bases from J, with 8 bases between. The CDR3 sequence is CASSPWSNQPQHF. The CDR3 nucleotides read TGCGCCAGCAGCCCCTGGAGTAATCAGCCCCAGCATTTT.

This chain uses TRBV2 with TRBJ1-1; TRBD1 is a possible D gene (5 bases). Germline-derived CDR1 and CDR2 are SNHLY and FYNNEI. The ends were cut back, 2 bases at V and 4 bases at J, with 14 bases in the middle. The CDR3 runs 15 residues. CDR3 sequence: CASSEWGTQGTEAFF. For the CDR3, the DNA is TGTGCCAGCAGTGAATGGGGGACTCAGGGCACTGAAGCTTTCTTT. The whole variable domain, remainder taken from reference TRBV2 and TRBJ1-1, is EPEVTQTPSHQVTQMGQEVILRCVPISNHLYFYWYRQILGQKVEFLVSFYNNEISEKSEIFDDQFSVERPDGSNFTLKIRSTKLEDSAMYFCASSEWGTQGTEAFFGQGTRLTVV.